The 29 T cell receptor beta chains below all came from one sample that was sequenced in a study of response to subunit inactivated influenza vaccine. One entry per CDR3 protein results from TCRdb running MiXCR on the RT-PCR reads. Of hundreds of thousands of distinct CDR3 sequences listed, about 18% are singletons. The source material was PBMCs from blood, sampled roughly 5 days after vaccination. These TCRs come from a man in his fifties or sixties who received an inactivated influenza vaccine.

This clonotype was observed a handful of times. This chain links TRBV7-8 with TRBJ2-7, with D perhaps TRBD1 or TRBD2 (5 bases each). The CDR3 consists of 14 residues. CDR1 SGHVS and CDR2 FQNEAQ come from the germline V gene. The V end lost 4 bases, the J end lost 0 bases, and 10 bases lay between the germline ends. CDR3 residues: CASSSPGRSYEQYF. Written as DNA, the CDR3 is TGTGCCAGCAGCTCCCCGGGACGCTCCTACGAGCAGTACTTC.

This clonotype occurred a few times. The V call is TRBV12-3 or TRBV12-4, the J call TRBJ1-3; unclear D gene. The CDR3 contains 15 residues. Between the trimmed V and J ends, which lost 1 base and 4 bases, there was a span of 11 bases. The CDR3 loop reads CASSLGSSPGNTIYF. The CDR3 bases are TGTGCCAGCAGTTTAGGAAGCTCCCCGGGAAACACCATATATTTT.

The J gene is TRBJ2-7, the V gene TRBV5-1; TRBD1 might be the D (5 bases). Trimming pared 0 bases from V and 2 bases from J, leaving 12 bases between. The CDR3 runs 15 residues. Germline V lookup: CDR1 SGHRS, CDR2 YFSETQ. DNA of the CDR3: TGCGCCAGCAGCTTGGCCACGACAGCGACCTACGAGCAGTACTTC. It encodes CASSLATTATYEQYF.

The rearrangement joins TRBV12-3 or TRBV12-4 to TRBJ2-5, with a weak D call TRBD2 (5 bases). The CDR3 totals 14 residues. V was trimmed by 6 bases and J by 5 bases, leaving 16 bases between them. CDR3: CASRYGPPGETQYF. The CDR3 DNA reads TGTGCCAGCAGATACGGACCCCCGGGGGAGACCCAGTACTTC.

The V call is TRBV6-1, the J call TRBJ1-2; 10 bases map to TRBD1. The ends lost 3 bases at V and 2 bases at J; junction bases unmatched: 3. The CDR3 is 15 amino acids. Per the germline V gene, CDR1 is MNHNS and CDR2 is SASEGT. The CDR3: CASSDVGQGNYGYTF. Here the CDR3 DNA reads TGTGCCAGCAGTGACGTGGGACAGGGGAACTATGGCTACACCTTC.

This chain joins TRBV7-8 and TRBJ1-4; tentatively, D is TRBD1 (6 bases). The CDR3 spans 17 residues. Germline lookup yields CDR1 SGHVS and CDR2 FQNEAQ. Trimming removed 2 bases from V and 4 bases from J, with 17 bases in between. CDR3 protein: CASSLQFRQVFNEKLFF. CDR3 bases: TGTGCCAGCAGCTTACAGTTCCGACAGGTCTTTAATGAAAAACTGTTTTTT.

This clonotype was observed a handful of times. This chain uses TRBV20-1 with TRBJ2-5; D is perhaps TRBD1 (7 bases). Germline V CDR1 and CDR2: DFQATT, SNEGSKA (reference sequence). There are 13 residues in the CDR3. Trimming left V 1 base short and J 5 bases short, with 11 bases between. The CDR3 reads CSARVTGRETQYF. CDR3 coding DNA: TGCAGTGCTAGAGTGACAGGGAGGGAGACCCAGTACTTC.

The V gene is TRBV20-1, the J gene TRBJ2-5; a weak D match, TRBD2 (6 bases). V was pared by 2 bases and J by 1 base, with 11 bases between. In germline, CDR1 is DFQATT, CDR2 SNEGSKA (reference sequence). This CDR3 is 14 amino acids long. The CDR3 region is CSARRPGLQETQYF. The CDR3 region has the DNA TGCAGTGCTAGAAGACCGGGACTCCAAGAGACCCAGTACTTC.

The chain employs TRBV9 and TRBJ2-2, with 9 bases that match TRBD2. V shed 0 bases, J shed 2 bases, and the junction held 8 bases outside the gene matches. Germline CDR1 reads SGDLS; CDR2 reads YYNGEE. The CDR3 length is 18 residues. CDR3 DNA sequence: TGTGCCAGCAGCGTAGTTGGTAGCGGGGGCCGTAACACCGGGGAGCTGTTTTTT. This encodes CASSVVGSGGRNTGELFF. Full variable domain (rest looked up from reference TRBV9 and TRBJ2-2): DSGVTQTPKHLITATGQRVTLRCSPRSGDLSVYWYQQSLDQGLQFLIQYYNGEERAKGNILERFSAQQFPDLHSELNLSSLELGDSALYFCASSVVGSGGRNTGELFFGEGSRLTVL.

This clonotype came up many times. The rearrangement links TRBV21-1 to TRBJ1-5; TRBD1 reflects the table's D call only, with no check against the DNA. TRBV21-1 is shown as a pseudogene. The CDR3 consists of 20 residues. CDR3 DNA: TGTGCCAGCAGCAAAGCGCTTTGGGACAGACAGACCCTCCTAAATCAGCCCCAGCATTTT. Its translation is CASSKALWDRQTLLNQPQHF.

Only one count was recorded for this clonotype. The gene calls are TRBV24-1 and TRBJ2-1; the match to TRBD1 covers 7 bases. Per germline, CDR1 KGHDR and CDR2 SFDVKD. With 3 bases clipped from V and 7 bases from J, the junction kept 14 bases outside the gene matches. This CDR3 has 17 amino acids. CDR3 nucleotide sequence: TGTGCCACCAGTGATAACACCGGGACAGAGCCTTCAAATGAGCAGTTCTTC. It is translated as CATSDNTGTEPSNEQFF.

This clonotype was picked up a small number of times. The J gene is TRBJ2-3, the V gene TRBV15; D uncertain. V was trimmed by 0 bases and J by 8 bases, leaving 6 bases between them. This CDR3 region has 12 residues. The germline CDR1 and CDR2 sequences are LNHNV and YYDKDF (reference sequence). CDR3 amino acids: CATSRDRSTQYF. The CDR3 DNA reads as TGTGCCACCAGCAGAGACAGATCTACGCAGTATTTT.

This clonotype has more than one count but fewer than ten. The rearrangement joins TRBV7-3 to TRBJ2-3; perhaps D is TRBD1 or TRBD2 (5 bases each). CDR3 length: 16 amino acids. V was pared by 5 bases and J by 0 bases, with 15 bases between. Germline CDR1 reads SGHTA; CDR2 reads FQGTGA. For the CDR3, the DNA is TGTGCCAGCAGCCCAGGGACGGGCGTTAGCACAGATACGCAGTATTTT. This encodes CASSPGTGVSTDTQYF.

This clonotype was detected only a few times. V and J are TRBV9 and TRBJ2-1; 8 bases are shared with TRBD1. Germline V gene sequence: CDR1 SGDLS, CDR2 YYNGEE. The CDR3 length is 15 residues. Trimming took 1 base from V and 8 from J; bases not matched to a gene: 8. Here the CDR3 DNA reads TGTGCCAGCAGCGTACGGGGACAGGCTGGCGATGAGCAGTTCTTC. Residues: CASSVRGQAGDEQFF.

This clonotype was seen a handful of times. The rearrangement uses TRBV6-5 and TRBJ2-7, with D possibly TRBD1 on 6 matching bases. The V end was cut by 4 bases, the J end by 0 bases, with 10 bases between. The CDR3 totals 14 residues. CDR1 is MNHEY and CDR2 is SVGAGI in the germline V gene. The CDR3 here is CASSSRTVSYEQYF. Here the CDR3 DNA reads TGTGCCAGCAGTTCACGGACAGTCTCCTACGAGCAGTACTTC.

CDR3 nucleotides: TGTGCCAGCAGACGAGTTAGCGGGGGGGAGACCCAGTACTTC. Translating it yields CASRRVSGGETQYF. V is TRBV7-8 and J is TRBJ2-5, with 10 bases lining up with TRBD2. Germline V lookup: CDR1 SGHVS, CDR2 FQNEAQ. Unmatched junction bases numbered 6, after V lost 6 bases and J lost 5 bases. CDR3 length: 14 amino acids.

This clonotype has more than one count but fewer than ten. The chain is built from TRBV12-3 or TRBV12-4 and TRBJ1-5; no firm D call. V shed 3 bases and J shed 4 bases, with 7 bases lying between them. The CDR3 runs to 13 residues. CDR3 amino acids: CASSFGENQPQHF. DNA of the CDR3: TGTGCCAGCAGTTTCGGCGAAAATCAGCCCCAGCATTTT.

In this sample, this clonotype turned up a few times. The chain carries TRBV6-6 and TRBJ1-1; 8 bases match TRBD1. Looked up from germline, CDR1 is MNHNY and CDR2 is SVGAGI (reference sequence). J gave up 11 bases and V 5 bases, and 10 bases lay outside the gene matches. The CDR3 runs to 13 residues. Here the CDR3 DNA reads TGTGCCAGCAGTCCAGGACAGGGTTCGGCCGCTTTCTTT. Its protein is CASSPGQGSAAFF.

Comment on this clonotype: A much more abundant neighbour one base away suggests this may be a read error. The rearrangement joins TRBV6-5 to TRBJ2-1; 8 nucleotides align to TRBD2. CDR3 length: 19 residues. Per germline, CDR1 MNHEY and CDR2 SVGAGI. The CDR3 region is CASSYSALTGGPLYNEQVF. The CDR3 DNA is TGTGCCAGCAGTTACTCGGCCTTGACGGGAGGGCCCCTTTACAATGAGCAGGTCTTC.

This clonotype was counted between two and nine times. CDR3 sequence: CASSEEAGQNYGYTF. The CDR3 DNA reads as TGTGCCAGCAGTGAAGAAGCAGGGCAGAACTATGGCTACACCTTC. V is TRBV2 and J is TRBJ1-2; a weak D match, TRBD1 (5 bases). CDR3 length: 15 residues. V gave up 1 base and J gave up 2 bases, with 11 bases separating them. The V gene's germline CDR1 is SNHLY and CDR2 FYNNEI.

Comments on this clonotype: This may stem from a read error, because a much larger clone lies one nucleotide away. The CDR3 here is CASSLRTSGRLNEQSF. The DNA for the CDR3 is TGTGCCAGCAGTCTCCGGACTAGCGGGAGGTTAAATGAGCAGTCCTTC. The chain joins TRBV28 to TRBJ2-1, with TRBD2 identical over 14 bases. The CDR3 runs to 16 residues. Germline V gene data show CDR1 as MDHEN and CDR2 as SYDVKM.

The CDR3 here is CASSLVAGEAFF. The CDR3 nucleotides read TGTGCCAGCAGCTTAGTGGCCGGTGAAGCTTTCTTT. This chain connects TRBV7-2 to TRBJ1-1; D remains ambiguous. V gave up 1 base and J gave up 7 bases, with 7 bases separating them. This CDR3 spans 12 amino acids. Per the germline V gene, CDR1 is SGHTA and CDR2 is FQGNSA.

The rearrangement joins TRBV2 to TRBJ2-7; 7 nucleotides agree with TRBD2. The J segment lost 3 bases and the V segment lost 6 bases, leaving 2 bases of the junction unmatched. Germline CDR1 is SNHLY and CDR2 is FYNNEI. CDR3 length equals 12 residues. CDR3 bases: TGTGCCAGCAGCGGGAGGTACTACGAGCAGTACTTC. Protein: CASSGRYYEQYF.

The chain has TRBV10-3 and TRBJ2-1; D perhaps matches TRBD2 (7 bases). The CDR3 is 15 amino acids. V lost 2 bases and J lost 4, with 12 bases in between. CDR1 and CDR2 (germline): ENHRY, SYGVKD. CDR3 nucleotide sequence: TGTGCCATCAGTGAGGGCGGGGGCGCTTACAATGAGCAGTTCTTC. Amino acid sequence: CAISEGGGAYNEQFF.

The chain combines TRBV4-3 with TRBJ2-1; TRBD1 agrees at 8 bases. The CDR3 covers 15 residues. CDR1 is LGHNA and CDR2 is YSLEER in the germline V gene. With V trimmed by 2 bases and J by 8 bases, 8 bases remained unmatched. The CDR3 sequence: CASSQSGTGNDEQFF. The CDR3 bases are TGCGCCAGCAGCCAATCCGGGACAGGTAATGATGAGCAGTTCTTC.

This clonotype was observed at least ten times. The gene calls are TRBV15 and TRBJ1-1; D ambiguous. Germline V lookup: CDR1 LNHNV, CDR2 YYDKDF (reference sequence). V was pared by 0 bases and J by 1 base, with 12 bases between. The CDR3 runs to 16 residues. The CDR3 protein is CATSRDRTRSNTEAFF. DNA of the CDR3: TGTGCCACCAGCAGAGATAGAACAAGGTCGAACACTGAAGCTTTCTTT.

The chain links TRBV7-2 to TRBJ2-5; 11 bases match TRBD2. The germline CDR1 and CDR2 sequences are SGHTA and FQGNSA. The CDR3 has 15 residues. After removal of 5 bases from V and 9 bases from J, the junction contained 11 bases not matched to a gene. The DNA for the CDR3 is TGTGCCAGCAGCCCTATGGTGACTAGCGGGACGGCCCAGTACTTC. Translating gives CASSPMVTSGTAQYF.

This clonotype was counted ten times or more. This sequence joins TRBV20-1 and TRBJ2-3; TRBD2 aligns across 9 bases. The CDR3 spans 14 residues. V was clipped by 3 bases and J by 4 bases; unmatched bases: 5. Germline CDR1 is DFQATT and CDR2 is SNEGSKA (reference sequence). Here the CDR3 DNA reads TGCAGTGCTAGGGGCGGGGGGGGTCCAGATACGCAGTATTTT. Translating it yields CSARGGGGPDTQYF.

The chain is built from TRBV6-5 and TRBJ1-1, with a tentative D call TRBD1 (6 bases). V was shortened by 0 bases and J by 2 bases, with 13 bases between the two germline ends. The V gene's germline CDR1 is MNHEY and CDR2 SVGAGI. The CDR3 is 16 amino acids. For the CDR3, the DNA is TGTGCCAGCAGTTACTCTGCGGGGGGCGGTAACACTGAAGCTTTCTTT. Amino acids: CASSYSAGGGNTEAFF.